Following are 5 T cell receptor beta chains from one sample sequenced in a study of blood T cell repertoires in COVID-19 (TCRdb year 2020). The library was made by the immunoSEQ multiplex PCR assay. TCRdb's version of the immuneACCESS table is confined to in-frame rearrangements and falls short of the full clone set. An unresolved V gene accounts for under half of the shortfall where checked; the remainder is of unknown origin. This sample holds about 14,000 clones; approximately 82% were observed only once. The ten largest make up about a quarter of the sample. The sequenced material came from peripheral blood. These receptor sequences come from a woman between 45 and 60 years old with active or convalescent COVID-19.

This chain connects TRBV11-2 to TRBJ1-2; 8 bases match TRBD1. Germline CDR1 SGHAT, CDR2 FQNNGV. This CDR3 has 13 amino acids. Losses at the gene ends were 5 bases for V and 8 bases for J; bases not matched to a gene: 7. Here the CDR3 reads CASSPRQGTGYTF. The DNA of the CDR3 is TGTGCCAGCAGCCCCCGACAGGGGACGGGCTACACCTTC.

The chain carries TRBV2 and TRBJ2-7, with D possibly being TRBD1 (6 bases). Trimming took 4 bases from V and 4 from J, leaving 11 bases between them. Germline CDR1 SNHLY, CDR2 FYNNEI. CDR3 length: 13 amino acids. CDR3 coding DNA: TGTGCCAGCAGTGGGGACATTCTATACGAGCAGTACTTC. The encoded protein is CASSGDILYEQYF.

The chain links TRBV7-9 to TRBJ2-1; 15 positions agree with TRBD2. This CDR3 spans 15 amino acids. Looked up from germline, CDR1 is SEHNR and CDR2 is FQNEAQ (reference sequence). The ends lost 5 bases at V and 12 bases at J; junction bases unmatched: 8. The CDR3, as DNA: TGTGCCAGCAGCCCCAGGACTAGCGGGGGGGCCGGGCAGTTCTTC. It encodes CASSPRTSGGAGQFF.

CDR3 sequence: CASSPQQGAVYEQYF. CDR3 nucleotides: TGCGCCAGCAGCCCACAACAGGGGGCCGTCTACGAGCAGTACTTC. V and J are TRBV4-1 and TRBJ2-7, with TRBD1 matching 9 bases. Germline V gene lookup returns CDR1 MGHRA and CDR2 YSYEKL. The CDR3 is 15 residues long. V was clipped by 4 bases and J by 3 bases; unmatched bases: 7.

In this sample, this clone turned up once. The rearrangement joins TRBV24-1 to TRBJ1-5, with 9 bases aligning to TRBD1. CDR3 length: 16 amino acids. In germline, CDR1 is KGHDR, CDR2 SFDVKD. J was trimmed by 2 bases and V by 4 bases; bases with no gene match: 5. This CDR3 reads CATSDRDRVGNQPQHF. For the CDR3, the DNA is TGTGCCACCAGTGACCGGGACAGGGTCGGCAATCAGCCCCAGCATTTT.